The entry that follows covers one T cell receptor (beta chain) sequence. Its matching antigen is unknown. The data belong to a study of lymphopenia after photon versus proton radiotherapy. Regarding the study as a whole: Authors raise, but do not show, better survival with proton therapy.

Clones were sequenced by immunoSEQ multiplex PCR, and TCRdb holds only the in-frame ones, with some missing. This table holds 25,000 or so clones, roughly 85% found once. The CDR3 totals 16 residues. Germline lookup yields CDR1 MDHEN and CDR2 SYDVKM. Trimming removed 4 bases from V and 1 base from J; junction bases left unmatched: 9. This chain uses TRBV28 with TRBJ1-1; 7 bases match TRBD1. This sample comprised peripheral blood, obtained from a patient treated with photon-based radiotherapy. This receptor was identified in a man under 40 with gastric cancer. Here the CDR3 reads CASSSETGERNTEAFF. The DNA for the CDR3 is TGTGCCAGCAGTTCAGAAACAGGGGAACGGAACACTGAAGCTTTCTTT.